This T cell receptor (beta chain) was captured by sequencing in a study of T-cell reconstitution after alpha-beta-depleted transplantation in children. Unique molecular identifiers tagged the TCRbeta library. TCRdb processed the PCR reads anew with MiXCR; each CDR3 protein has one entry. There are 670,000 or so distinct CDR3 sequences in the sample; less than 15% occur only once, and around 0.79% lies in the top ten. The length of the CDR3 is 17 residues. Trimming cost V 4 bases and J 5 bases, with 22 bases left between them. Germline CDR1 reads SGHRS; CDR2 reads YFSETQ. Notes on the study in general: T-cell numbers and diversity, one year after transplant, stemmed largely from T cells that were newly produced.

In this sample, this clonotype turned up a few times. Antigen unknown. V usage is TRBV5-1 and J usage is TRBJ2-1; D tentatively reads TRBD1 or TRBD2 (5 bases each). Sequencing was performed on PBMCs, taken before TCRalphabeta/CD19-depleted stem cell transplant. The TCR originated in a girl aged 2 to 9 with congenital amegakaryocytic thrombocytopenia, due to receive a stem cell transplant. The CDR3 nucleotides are TGCGCCAGCAGCCCCACGCCCCAGGGACCCCCAGACAATGAGCAGTTCTTC. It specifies CASSPTPQGPPDNEQFF.